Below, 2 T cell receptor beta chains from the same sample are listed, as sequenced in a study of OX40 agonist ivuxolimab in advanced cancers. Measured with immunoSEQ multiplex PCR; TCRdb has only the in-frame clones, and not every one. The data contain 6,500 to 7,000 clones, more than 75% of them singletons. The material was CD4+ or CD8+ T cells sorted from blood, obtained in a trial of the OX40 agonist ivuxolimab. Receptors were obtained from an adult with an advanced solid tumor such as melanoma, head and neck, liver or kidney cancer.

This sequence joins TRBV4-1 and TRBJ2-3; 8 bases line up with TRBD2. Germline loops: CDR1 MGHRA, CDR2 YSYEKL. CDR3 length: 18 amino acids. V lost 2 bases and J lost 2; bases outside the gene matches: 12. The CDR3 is CASSQKSVPGGATDTQYF. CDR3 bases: TGCGCCAGCAGCCAAAAAAGTGTTCCGGGGGGGGCCACAGATACGCAGTATTTT.

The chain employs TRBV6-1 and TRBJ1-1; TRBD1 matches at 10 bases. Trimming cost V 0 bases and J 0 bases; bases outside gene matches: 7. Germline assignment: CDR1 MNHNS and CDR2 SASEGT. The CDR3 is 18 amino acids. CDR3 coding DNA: TGTGCCAGCAGTGAAGCGGCTCAGACAGGGGGCTTGAACACTGAAGCTTTCTTT. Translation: CASSEAAQTGGLNTEAFF.